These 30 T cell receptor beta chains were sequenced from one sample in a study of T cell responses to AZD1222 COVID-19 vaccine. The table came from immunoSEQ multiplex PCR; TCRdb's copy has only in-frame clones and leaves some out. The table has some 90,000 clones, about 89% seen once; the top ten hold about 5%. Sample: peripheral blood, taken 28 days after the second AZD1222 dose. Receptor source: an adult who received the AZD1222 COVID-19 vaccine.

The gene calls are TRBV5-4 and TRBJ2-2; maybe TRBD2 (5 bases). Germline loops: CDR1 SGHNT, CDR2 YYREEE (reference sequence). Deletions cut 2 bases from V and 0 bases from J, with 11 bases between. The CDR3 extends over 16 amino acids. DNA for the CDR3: TGTGCCAGCAGCTTCTCTAGAGGGACGAACACCGGGGAGCTGTTTTTT. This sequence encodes CASSFSRGTNTGELFF.

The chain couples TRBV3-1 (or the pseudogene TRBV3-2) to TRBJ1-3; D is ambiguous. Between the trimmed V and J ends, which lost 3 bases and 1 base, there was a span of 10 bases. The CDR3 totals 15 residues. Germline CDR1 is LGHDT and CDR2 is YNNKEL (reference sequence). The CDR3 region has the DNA TGTGCCAGCAGCCACTCCGTTTTGTCTGGAAACACCATATATTTT. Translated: CASSHSVLSGNTIYF.

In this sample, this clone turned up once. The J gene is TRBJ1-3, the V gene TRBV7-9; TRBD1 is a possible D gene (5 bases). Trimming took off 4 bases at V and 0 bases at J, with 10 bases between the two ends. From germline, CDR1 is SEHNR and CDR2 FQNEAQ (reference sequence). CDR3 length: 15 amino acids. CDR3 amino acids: CASSSTVASGNTIYF. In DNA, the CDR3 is TGTGCCAGCAGCTCGACAGTCGCCTCTGGAAACACCATATATTTT.

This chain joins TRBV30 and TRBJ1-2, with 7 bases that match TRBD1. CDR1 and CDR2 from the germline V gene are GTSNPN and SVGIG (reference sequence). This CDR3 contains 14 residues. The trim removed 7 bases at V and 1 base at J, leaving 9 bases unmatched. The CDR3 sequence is CASDFQGVNYGYTF. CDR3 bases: TGTGCCTCCGACTTCCAGGGGGTTAACTATGGCTACACCTTC.

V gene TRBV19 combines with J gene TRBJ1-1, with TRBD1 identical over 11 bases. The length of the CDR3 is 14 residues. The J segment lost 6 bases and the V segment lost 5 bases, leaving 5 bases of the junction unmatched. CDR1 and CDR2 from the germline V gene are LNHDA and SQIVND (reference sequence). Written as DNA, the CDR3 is TGTGCCAGTAGTTTCGGACAGGGGGCTTCTGAAGCTTTCTTT. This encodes CASSFGQGASEAFF.

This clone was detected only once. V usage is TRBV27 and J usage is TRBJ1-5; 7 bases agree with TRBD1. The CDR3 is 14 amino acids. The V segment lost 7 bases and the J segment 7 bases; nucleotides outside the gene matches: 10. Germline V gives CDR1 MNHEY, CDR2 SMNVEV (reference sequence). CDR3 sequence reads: CASKRTGWEQPQHF. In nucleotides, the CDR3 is TGTGCCAGCAAAAGGACAGGATGGGAACAGCCCCAGCATTTT.

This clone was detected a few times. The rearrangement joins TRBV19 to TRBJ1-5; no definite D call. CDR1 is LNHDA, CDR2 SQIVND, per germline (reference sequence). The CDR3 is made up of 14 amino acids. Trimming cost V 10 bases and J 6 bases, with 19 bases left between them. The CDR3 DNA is TGTGCCACCTTAGGAGGGTCATCAAGTCAGCCCCAGCATTTT. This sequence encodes CATLGGSSSQPQHF.

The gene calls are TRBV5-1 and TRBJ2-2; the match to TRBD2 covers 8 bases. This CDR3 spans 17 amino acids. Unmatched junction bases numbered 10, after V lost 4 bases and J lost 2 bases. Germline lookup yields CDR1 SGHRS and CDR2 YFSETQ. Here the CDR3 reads CASSLGGSGGNTGELFF. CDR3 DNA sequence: TGCGCCAGCAGCCTCGGTGGGAGCGGGGGCAACACCGGGGAGCTGTTTTTT.

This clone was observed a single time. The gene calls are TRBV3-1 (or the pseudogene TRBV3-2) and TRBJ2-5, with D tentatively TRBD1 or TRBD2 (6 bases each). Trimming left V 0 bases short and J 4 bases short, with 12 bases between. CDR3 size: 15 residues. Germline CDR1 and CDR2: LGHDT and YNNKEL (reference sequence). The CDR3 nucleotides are TGTGCCAGCAGCCAAGAGGAGGGCAGGGGAGAGACCCAGTACTTC. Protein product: CASSQEEGRGETQYF.

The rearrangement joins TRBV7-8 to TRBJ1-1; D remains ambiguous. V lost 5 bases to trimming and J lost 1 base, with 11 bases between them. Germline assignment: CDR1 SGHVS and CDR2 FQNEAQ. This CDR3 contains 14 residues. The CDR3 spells CASSLRTENTEAFF. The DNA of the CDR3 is TGTGCCAGCAGCCTGAGGACGGAGAACACTGAAGCTTTCTTT.

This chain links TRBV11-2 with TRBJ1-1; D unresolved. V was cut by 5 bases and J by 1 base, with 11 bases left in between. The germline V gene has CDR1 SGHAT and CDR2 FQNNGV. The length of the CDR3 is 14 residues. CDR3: CASSPSRWNTEAFF. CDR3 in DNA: TGTGCCAGCAGCCCCTCGCGTTGGAACACTGAAGCTTTCTTT.

The DNA of the CDR3 is TGTGCCAGTAGTGCCGGGACTGGGATGAACACTGAAGCTTTCTTT. Translated, it gives CASSAGTGMNTEAFF. The chain carries TRBV19 and TRBJ1-1; possibly TRBD1 for D (5 bases). Germline V gene data show CDR1 as LNHDA and CDR2 as SQIVND (reference sequence). CDR3 size: 15 residues. Trimming stripped 5 bases from V and 0 bases from J, with 13 bases between.

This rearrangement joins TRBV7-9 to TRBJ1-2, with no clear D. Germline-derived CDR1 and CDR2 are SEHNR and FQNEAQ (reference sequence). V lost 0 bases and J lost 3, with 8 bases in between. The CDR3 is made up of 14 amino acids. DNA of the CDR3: TGTGCCAGCAGCTTAGCAGGTATCGACTATGGCTACACCTTC. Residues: CASSLAGIDYGYTF.

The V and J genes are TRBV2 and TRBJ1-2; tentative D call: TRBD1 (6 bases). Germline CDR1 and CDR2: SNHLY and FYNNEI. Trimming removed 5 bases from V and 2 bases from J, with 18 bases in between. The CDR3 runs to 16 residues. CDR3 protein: CASSFLLTGGNYGYTF. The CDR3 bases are TGTGCCAGCAGTTTTCTCCTGACAGGTGGGAACTATGGCTACACCTTC. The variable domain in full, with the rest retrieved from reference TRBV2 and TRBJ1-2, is EPEVTQTPSHQVTQMGQEVILRCVPISNHLYFYWYRQILGQKVEFLVSFYNNEISEKSEIFDDQFSVERPDGSNFTLKIRSTKLEDSAMYFCASSFLLTGGNYGYTFGSGTRLTVV.

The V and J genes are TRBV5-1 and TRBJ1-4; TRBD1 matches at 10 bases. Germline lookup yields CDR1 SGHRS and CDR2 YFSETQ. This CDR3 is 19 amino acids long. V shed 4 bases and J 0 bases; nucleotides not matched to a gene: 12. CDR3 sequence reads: CASSIYPGQGTATNEKLFF. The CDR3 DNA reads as TGCGCCAGCAGCATCTACCCGGGACAGGGGACGGCAACTAATGAAAAACTGTTTTTT.

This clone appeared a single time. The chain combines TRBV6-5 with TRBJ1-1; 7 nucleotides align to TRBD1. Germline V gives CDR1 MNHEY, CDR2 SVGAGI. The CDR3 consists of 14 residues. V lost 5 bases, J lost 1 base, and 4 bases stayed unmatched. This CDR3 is CASSTNRGNTEAFF. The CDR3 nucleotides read TGTGCCAGCAGTACGAACAGGGGGAACACTGAAGCTTTCTTT.

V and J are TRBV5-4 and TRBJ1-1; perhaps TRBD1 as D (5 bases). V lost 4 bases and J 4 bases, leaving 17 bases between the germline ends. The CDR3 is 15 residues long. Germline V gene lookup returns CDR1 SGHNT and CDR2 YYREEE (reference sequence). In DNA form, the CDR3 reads TGTGCCAGCAGCACTGGTGCAGGGAGAGGCACTGAAGCTTTCTTT. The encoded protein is CASSTGAGRGTEAFF.

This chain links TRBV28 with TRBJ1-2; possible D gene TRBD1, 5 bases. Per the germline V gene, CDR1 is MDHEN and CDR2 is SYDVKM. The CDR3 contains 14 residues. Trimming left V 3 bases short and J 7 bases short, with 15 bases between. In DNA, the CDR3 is TGTGCCAGCAGTTTCTGGCAGGGCTCTACTGGCTACACCTTC. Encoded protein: CASSFWQGSTGYTF.

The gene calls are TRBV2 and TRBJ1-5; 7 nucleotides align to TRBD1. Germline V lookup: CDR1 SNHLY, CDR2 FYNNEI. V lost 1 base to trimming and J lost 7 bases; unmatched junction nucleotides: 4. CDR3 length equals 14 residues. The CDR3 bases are TGTGCCAGCAGTGAAGAGGGGGCCTGGCAGCCCCAGCATTTT. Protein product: CASSEEGAWQPQHF.

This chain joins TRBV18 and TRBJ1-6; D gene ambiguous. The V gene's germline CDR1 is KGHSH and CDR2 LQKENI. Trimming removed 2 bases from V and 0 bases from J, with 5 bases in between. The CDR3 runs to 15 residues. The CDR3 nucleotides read TGTGCCAGCTCACCAGAGAGCTCCTATAATTCACCCCTCCACTTT. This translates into CASSPESSYNSPLHF.

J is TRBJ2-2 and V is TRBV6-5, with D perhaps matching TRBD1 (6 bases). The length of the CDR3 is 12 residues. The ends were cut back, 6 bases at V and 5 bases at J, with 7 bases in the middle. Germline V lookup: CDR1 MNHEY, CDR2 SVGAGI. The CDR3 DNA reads TGTGCCAGCAGGCAGGGGACCGGGGAGCTGTTTTTT. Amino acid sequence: CASRQGTGELFF.

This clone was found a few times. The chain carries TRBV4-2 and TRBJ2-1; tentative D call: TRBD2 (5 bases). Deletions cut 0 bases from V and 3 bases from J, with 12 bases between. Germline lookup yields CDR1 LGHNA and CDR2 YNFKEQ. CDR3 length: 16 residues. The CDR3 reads CASSQDRSGYYNEQFF. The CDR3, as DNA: TGTGCCAGCAGCCAAGACAGGAGCGGTTACTACAATGAGCAGTTCTTC.

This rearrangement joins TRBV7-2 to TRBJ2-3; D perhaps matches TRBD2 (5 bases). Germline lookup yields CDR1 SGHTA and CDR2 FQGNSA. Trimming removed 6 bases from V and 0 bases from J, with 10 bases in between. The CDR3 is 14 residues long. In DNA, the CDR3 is TGTGCCAGCAGACGGACTTTTAGCACAGATACGCAGTATTTT. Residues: CASRRTFSTDTQYF.

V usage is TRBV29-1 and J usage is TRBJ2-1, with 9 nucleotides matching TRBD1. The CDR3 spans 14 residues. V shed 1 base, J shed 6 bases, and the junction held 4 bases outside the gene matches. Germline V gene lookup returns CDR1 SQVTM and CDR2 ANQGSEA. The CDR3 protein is CSVEGRDRVNEQFF. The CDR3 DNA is TGCAGCGTTGAAGGGCGGGACAGGGTCAATGAGCAGTTCTTC.

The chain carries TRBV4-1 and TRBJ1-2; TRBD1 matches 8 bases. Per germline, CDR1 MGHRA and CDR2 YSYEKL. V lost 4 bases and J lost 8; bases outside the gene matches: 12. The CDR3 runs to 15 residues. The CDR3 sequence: CASSPGTGKVGGYTF. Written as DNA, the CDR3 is TGCGCCAGCAGCCCGGGGACAGGCAAAGTGGGCGGCTACACCTTC.

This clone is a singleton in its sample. CDR3 nucleotides: TGTGCCAGCAGGCCACAGGGTTTTGAATCGGCTAATGAAAAACTGTTTTTT. This encodes CASRPQGFESANEKLFF. V is TRBV2 and J is TRBJ1-4, with a weak D call TRBD1 (6 bases). The CDR3 consists of 17 residues. Per the germline V gene, CDR1 is SNHLY and CDR2 is FYNNEI. Trimming took off 6 bases at V and 3 bases at J, with 20 bases between the two ends. Full variable domain (outside the CDR3, taken from reference TRBV2 and TRBJ1-4): EPEVTQTPSHQVTQMGQEVILRCVPISNHLYFYWYRQILGQKVEFLVSFYNNEISEKSEIFDDQFSVERPDGSNFTLKIRSTKLEDSAMYFCASRPQGFESANEKLFFGSGTQLSVL.

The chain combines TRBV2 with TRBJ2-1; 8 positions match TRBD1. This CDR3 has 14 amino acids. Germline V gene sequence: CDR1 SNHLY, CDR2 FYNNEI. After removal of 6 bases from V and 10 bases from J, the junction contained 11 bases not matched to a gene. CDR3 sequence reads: CASRGGQVGWEQFF. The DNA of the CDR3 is TGTGCCAGCAGAGGGGGACAGGTGGGGTGGGAGCAGTTCTTC.

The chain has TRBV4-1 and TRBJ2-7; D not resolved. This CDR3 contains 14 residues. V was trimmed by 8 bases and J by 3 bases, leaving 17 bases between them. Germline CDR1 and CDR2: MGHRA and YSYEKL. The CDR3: CASSTQDGIYEQYF. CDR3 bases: TGCGCCAGCTCGACCCAGGACGGCATCTACGAGCAGTACTTC.

CDR3 coding DNA: TGTGCCAGCAGTTGGAGCAGAAATAATTCACCCCTCCACTTT. This gives the protein CASSWSRNNSPLHF. The V gene is TRBV6-5, the J gene TRBJ1-6; D remains unclear. The germline V and J ends were trimmed by 4 bases and 5 bases, with 9 bases remaining between them. The CDR3 runs to 14 residues. In germline, CDR1 is MNHEY, CDR2 SVGAGI.

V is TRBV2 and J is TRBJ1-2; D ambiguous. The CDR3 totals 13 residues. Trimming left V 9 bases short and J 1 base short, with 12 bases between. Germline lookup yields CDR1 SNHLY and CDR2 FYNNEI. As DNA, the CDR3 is TGTGCCAGTCCGAGGAGCAGTAACTATGGCTACACCTTC. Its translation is CASPRSSNYGYTF.